This TCR beta chain is drawn from a study of cytomegalovirus exposure and HLA in healthy donors. The PCR used 60 Vbeta and 13 Jbeta primers. Produced via immunoSEQ multiplex PCR; TCRdb's table is partial and in-frame only. The sample has approximately 150,000 clones; roughly 85% are singletons. Germline CDR1 and CDR2: SQVTM and ANQGSEA. Trimming took 4 bases from V and 7 from J; bases not matched to a gene: 7. The CDR3 has 13 residues. V is TRBV29-1 and J is TRBJ2-7; TRBD1 aligns across 10 bases. This TCR came from a man aged 35 to 55 in good health and CMV-seronegative. Sample: PBMCs. CDR3 protein: CSVAGQGLREQYF. In nucleotides, the CDR3 is TGCAGCGTTGCGGGACAGGGGCTGAGGGAGCAGTACTTC.